The clone carrying this T cell receptor (beta chain) was seen many times. Its ends do not fully match the called genes, so a read error is possible. The record originates from a study of patients and donors after allogeneic stem cell transplantation. MiXCR, applied by TCRdb to the RT-PCR reads, yields one record per CDR3 protein. The sample has around 240,000 distinct CDR3 sequences; 14% are singletons. The CDR3 totals 15 residues. The J gene is TRBJ2-2, the V gene TRBV12-3 or TRBV12-4; TRBD1 is a possible D gene (5 bases). Sequencing was performed on blood, either unsorted or a sorted T cell fraction (not recorded which). The TCR originated in a human donor who was either an allogeneic HSCT recipient or a stem cell or donor lymphocyte infusion donor (not recorded which). It is not recorded whose cells these are; they may come from a transplant donor. As DNA, the CDR3 is TGTGCCAGCAGCCGCTTCTCCCAGGGCACCCGGGAGCTGTTTTTT. This codes for CASSRFSQGTRELFF.